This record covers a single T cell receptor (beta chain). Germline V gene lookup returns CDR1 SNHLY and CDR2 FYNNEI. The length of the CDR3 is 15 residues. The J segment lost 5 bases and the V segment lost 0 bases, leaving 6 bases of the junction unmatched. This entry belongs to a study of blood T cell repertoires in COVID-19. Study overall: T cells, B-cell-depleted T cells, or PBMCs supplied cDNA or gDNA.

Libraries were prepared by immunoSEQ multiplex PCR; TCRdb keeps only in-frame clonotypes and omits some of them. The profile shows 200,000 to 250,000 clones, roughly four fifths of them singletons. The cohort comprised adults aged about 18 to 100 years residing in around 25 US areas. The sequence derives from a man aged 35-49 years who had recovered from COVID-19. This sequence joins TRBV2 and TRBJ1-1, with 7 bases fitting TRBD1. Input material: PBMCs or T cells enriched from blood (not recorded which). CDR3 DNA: TGTGCCAGCAGTGAAGCCAGACAGGGCAGGACTGAAGCTTTCTTT. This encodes CASSEARQGRTEAFF.